The next 2 T cell receptor beta chains were all read from a single sample in a study of blood T cell repertoires in COVID-19. Libraries were prepared by immunoSEQ multiplex PCR; TCRdb keeps only in-frame clonotypes and omits some of them. Here the sample spans tens of thousands of clones, about 80% being singletons. Sequencing used peripheral blood. These receptors came from a man in his sixties with active or convalescent COVID-19.

This sequence joins TRBV19 and TRBJ1-2; D unresolved. The germline V gene encodes CDR1 LNHDA and CDR2 SQIVND (reference sequence). CDR3 length equals 14 residues. The germline V and J ends were trimmed by 5 bases and 4 bases, with 14 bases remaining between them. CDR3 sequence reads: CASSPRHHAYGYTF. The CDR3 nucleotides are TGTGCCAGTAGTCCCCGACACCACGCCTATGGCTACACCTTC.

The rearrangement joins TRBV7-9 to TRBJ2-3; a weak D match, TRBD1 (6 bases). Deletions cut 2 bases from V and 6 bases from J, with 15 bases between. Germline V lookup: CDR1 SEHNR, CDR2 FQNEAQ (reference sequence). The CDR3 runs to 15 residues. The CDR3 nucleotides are TGTGCCAGCAGCTTAAGCCAGGGGTTTTATGATACGCAGTATTTT. Encoded protein: CASSLSQGFYDTQYF.